This entry lists 29 T cell receptor beta chains sequenced from one sample in a study of CD8 T cells in ankylosing spondylitis. TCRdb re-analysed the 5' RACE reads in MiXCR, keeping a single row per CDR3 protein. This sample has about 180,000 distinct CDR3 sequences; 9.8% occur once, and the top ten carry about 15%. Sequenced input: blood, either unsorted or a sorted T cell fraction (not recorded which). The source of these receptors is a female donor with ankylosing spondylitis or in good health (not recorded which).

This clonotype came up a few times. V gene TRBV5-4 combines with J gene TRBJ1-1; the match to TRBD1 covers 7 bases. V lost 4 bases, J lost 11 bases, and 11 bases stayed unmatched. The germline CDR1 and CDR2 sequences are SGHNT and YYREEE (reference sequence). This CDR3 has 13 residues. The CDR3: CASSQDRAEEAFF. The DNA of the CDR3 is TGTGCCAGCAGCCAAGACAGGGCTGAAGAGGCTTTCTTT.

This chain joins TRBV19 and TRBJ2-7; no firm D call. Germline-derived CDR1 and CDR2 are LNHDA and SQIVND (reference sequence). Trimming took 3 bases from V and 7 from J, leaving 13 bases between them. The CDR3 is 13 amino acids. CDR3 sequence reads: CASSIPPAGEQYF. Here the CDR3 DNA reads TGTGCCAGTAGTATTCCCCCGGCCGGGGAGCAGTACTTC. Drawing the rest from reference TRBV19 and TRBJ2-7, the complete variable domain is DGGITQSPKYLFRKEGQNVTLSCEQNLNHDAMYWYRQDPGQGLRLIYYSQIVNDFQKGDIAEGYSVSREKKESFPLTVTSAQKNPTAFYLCASSIPPAGEQYFGPGTRLTVT.

This clonotype was counted between two and nine times. This rearrangement joins TRBV27 to TRBJ2-1, with a weak D call TRBD2 (5 bases). The CDR3 totals 14 residues. The germline gives CDR1 MNHEY, CDR2 SMNVEV (reference sequence). Trimming cost V 0 bases and J 7 bases, with 10 bases left between them. The CDR3 DNA is TGTGCCAGCAGTTTATCTCTAGCCAGGAATGAGCAGTTCTTC. Translating it yields CASSLSLARNEQFF.

Ten or more counts support this clonotype. This chain uses TRBV3-1 with TRBJ2-1; 8 bases match TRBD2. V lost 1 base, J lost 4 bases, and 9 bases stayed unmatched. CDR1 is LGHDT, CDR2 YNNKEL, per germline (reference sequence). CDR3 size: 17 residues. For the CDR3, the DNA is TGTGCCAGCAGCCAAGTGGTTATGCGGGAGGTTTACAATGAGCAGTTCTTC. As protein: CASSQVVMREVYNEQFF.

The V gene is TRBV6-5, the J gene TRBJ2-4; D not certain. Germline V gives CDR1 MNHEY, CDR2 SVGAGI. The CDR3 is made up of 13 amino acids. With 2 bases removed from V and 7 bases from J, the gap between germline ends came to 9 bases. CDR3 loop: CASSYGPGNIQYF. CDR3 sequence (DNA): TGTGCCAGCAGTTACGGGCCCGGCAACATTCAGTACTTC.

The chain employs TRBV7-6 and TRBJ2-3; D possibly uses TRBD1 or TRBD2 (6 bases each). The germline V gene has CDR1 SGHVS and CDR2 FNYEAQ. V lost 5 bases to trimming and J lost 2 bases, with 17 bases between them. The CDR3 is made up of 16 amino acids. This chain's CDR3 is CASSPTGGGSTDTQYF. DNA of the CDR3: TGTGCCAGCAGCCCTACCGGGGGCGGGTCCACAGATACGCAGTATTTT.

This clonotype showed up many times. V usage is TRBV4-3 and J usage is TRBJ2-7; 8 nucleotides agree with TRBD1. Per germline, CDR1 LGHNA and CDR2 YSLEER. The trim removed 2 bases at V and 3 bases at J, leaving 9 bases unmatched. The CDR3 is 16 amino acids. The CDR3, as DNA: TGCGCCAGCAGCCAATCATACGGGACAGGCCACTACGAGCAGTACTTC. Translation gives CASSQSYGTGHYEQYF.

This clonotype was recorded many times. The chain links TRBV20-1 to TRBJ2-7; D is unresolved. The CDR3 spans 15 residues. Germline CDR1 reads DFQATT; CDR2 reads SNEGSKA (reference sequence). The germline V and J ends were trimmed by 1 base and 0 bases, with 13 bases remaining between them. CDR3 nucleotides: TGCAGTGCTAGAGGGCGCGACATGACCTCCTACGAGCAGTACTTC. It encodes CSARGRDMTSYEQYF.

The chain recombines TRBV7-3 with TRBJ2-1, with D possibly being TRBD2 (6 bases). Trimming removed 1 base from V and 5 bases from J, with 21 bases in between. Germline V lookup: CDR1 SGHTA, CDR2 FQGTGA. The CDR3 totals 18 residues. In DNA form, the CDR3 reads TGTGCCAGCAGCTTAAACGGTGGGGCGCGGGATTCCGACAATGAGCAGTTCTTC. This sequence encodes CASSLNGGARDSDNEQFF. The full variable domain, its missing parts supplied by reference TRBV7-3 and TRBJ2-1, is GAGVSQTPSNKVTEKGKYVELRCDPISGHTALYWYRQSLGQGPEFLIYFQGTGAADDSGLPNDRFFAVRPEGSVSTLKIQRTERGDSAVYLCASSLNGGARDSDNEQFFGPGTRLTVL.

Only a few counts were recorded for this clonotype. The chain has TRBV27 and TRBJ2-1; unclear D gene. Between the trimmed V and J ends, which lost 3 bases and 8 bases, there was a span of 8 bases. Germline loops: CDR1 MNHEY, CDR2 SMNVEV (reference sequence). This CDR3 region has 12 residues. CDR3 loop: CASSFRPDEQFF. The DNA of the CDR3 is TGTGCCAGCAGTTTCAGACCGGATGAGCAGTTCTTC.

This clonotype occurred a few times. The J gene is TRBJ2-1, the V gene TRBV21-1; the table's D call, TRBD2, has no DNA check behind it. TRBV21-1 is assigned pseudogene status. This CDR3 contains 17 residues. CDR3 sequence: CASSIREPTSGPNEQFF. The CDR3 DNA is TGTGCCAGCAGCATAAGAGAACCGACTAGTGGGCCCAATGAGCAGTTCTTC.

This clonotype has a count of ten or more. The J gene is TRBJ2-7, the V gene TRBV7-9; either TRBD1 or TRBD2 may fit D (5 bases each). V lost 4 bases to trimming and J lost 7 bases, with 20 bases between them. This CDR3 contains 15 residues. Germline CDR1 reads SEHNR; CDR2 reads FQNEAQ (reference sequence). Here the CDR3 reads CASSSGTANFEEQYF. The DNA for the CDR3 is TGTGCCAGCAGCTCCGGGACGGCTAATTTCGAAGAGCAGTACTTC.

This clonotype was found many times. The V call is TRBV27, the J call TRBJ1-1; 11 bases align to TRBD1. The CDR3 spans 16 residues. Trimming removed 6 bases from V and 5 bases from J; junction bases left unmatched: 11. CDR1 is MNHEY and CDR2 is SMNVEV in the germline V gene (reference sequence). CDR3 sequence reads: CASSPPQGTGGTEAFF. CDR3 nucleotides: TGTGCCAGCAGCCCCCCCCAGGGGACAGGGGGTACTGAAGCTTTCTTT.

This clonotype was picked up many times. V usage is TRBV4-3 and J usage is TRBJ2-3; 10 positions match TRBD2. This CDR3 region has 15 residues. Germline assignment: CDR1 LGHNA and CDR2 YSLEER. Trimming took 8 bases from V and 6 from J; bases not matched to a gene: 11. CDR3 sequence: CASSLLAGGADTQYF. CDR3 nucleotides: TGCGCCAGCTCACTTTTAGCGGGAGGCGCGGATACGCAGTATTTT.

The V gene is TRBV6-2 or TRBV6-3, the J gene TRBJ2-3, with 10 bases matching TRBD2. The CDR3 is 14 amino acids. The ends lost 8 bases at V and 11 bases at J; junction bases unmatched: 13. Per germline, CDR1 MNHEY and CDR2 SVGEGT. CDR3 nucleotides: TGTGCCAGCGAGACGGGGTCTAGCGGGAGCCGGCAGTATTTT. Encoded protein: CASETGSSGSRQYF.

This clonotype showed up just a few times. The V call is TRBV15, the J call TRBJ2-3, with D maybe TRBD2 (6 bases). The CDR3 extends over 13 amino acids. Between the trimmed V and J ends, which lost 1 base and 8 bases, there was a span of 10 bases. Germline values: CDR1 LNHNV, CDR2 YYDKDF (reference sequence). Here the CDR3 reads CATSRGKEGTQYF. The CDR3, as DNA: TGTGCCACCAGCAGAGGAAAGGAGGGTACGCAGTATTTT. The whole variable domain, filled in from reference TRBV15 and TRBJ2-3, reads DAMVIQNPRYQVTQFGKPVTLSCSQTLNHNVMYWYQQKSSQAPKLLFHYYDKDFNNEADTPDNFQSRRPNTSFCFLDIRSPGLGDTAMYLCATSRGKEGTQYFGPGTRLTVL.

Only a few counts were recorded for this clonotype. This chain uses TRBV7-6 with TRBJ2-5, with 11 bases identical to TRBD2. The CDR3 contains 17 residues. CDR1 SGHVS and CDR2 FNYEAQ come from the germline V gene. With V trimmed by 2 bases and J by 5 bases, 10 bases remained unmatched. CDR3 DNA sequence: TGTGCCAGCAGCTTAATAACTAGCGGGAGTCATGGGGAGACCCAGTACTTC. It codes for CASSLITSGSHGETQYF.

This clonotype was counted at least ten times. The genes are TRBV12-3 or TRBV12-4 and TRBJ1-6; D may be TRBD1 (5 bases). This CDR3 has 14 amino acids. Deletions cut 4 bases from V and 9 bases from J, with 13 bases between. The CDR3 region is CASSSGGGSSPLHF. CDR3 nucleotides: TGTGCCAGCAGTTCGGGCGGGGGGAGTTCACCCCTCCACTTT.

This clonotype has at least ten counts. V gene TRBV11-1 combines with J gene TRBJ2-5; the D is unclear. The germline CDR1 and CDR2 sequences are SGHAT and FQDESV (reference sequence). CDR3 size: 14 residues. Trimming removed 4 bases from V and 1 base from J, with 10 bases in between. As DNA, the CDR3 is TGTGCCAGCAGCTATCATGGACGCCAAGAGACCCAGTACTTC. Translation: CASSYHGRQETQYF.

This clonotype has only a few counts. This chain connects TRBV4-2 to TRBJ1-5; the D gene is possibly TRBD1 (5 bases). Trimming took off 6 bases at V and 0 bases at J, with 12 bases between the two ends. In germline, CDR1 is LGHNA, CDR2 YNFKEQ. The length of the CDR3 is 15 residues. The CDR3 DNA reads TGTGCCAGCAGTCCGACAGCTACTAGCAATCAGCCCCAGCATTTT. Translated: CASSPTATSNQPQHF.

This chain uses TRBV6-5 with TRBJ2-6; D is undetermined. CDR3 size: 15 residues. Trimming took off 0 bases at V and 0 bases at J, with 3 bases between the two ends. Germline-derived CDR1 and CDR2 are MNHEY and SVGAGI. The CDR3 is CASSYSSSGANVLTF. CDR3 sequence (DNA): TGTGCCAGCAGTTACTCGAGCTCTGGGGCCAACGTCCTGACTTTC.

This clonotype was detected many times. In nucleotides, the CDR3 is TGTGCCAGCAGTAGCCCAGGGGGCAACGGGGAGCTGTTTTTT. Translating gives CASSSPGGNGELFF. This rearrangement joins TRBV12-3 or TRBV12-4 to TRBJ2-2; 8 bases line up with TRBD1. The CDR3 is 14 amino acids. Losses at the gene ends were 5 bases for V and 7 bases for J; bases not matched to a gene: 6.

This clonotype was observed many times. The rearrangement uses TRBV12-3 or TRBV12-4 and TRBJ2-7; 7 bases are shared with TRBD1. J lost 3 bases, V lost 6 bases, and 5 bases had no gene match. CDR3 length equals 13 residues. The CDR3 reads CASSPGTVYEQYF. The CDR3 bases are TGTGCCAGCAGCCCCGGGACAGTCTACGAGCAGTACTTC.

Only one count was recorded for this clonotype. V usage is TRBV4-3 and J usage is TRBJ2-6; D gene uncertain. The germline V gene encodes CDR1 LGHNA and CDR2 YSLEER. Trimming stripped 3 bases from V and 0 bases from J, with 6 bases between. The length of the CDR3 is 15 residues. CDR3 protein: CASSQGISGANVLTF. As DNA, the CDR3 is TGCGCCAGCAGCCAGGGAATCTCTGGGGCCAACGTCCTGACTTTC.

V and J are TRBV11-3 and TRBJ2-1; tentatively, D is TRBD2 (5 bases). Looked up from germline, CDR1 is SGHNT and CDR2 is YENEEA. Trimming took 5 bases from V and 0 from J, leaving 14 bases between them. The CDR3 runs 16 residues. CDR3 sequence: CASSPLASSSYNEQFF. Here the CDR3 DNA reads TGTGCCAGCAGCCCTTTAGCGTCTAGCTCCTACAATGAGCAGTTCTTC.

The chain combines TRBV7-6 with TRBJ2-2; no clear D gene. V lost 5 bases to trimming and J lost 6 bases, with 22 bases between them. The CDR3 is 17 residues long. Per the germline V gene, CDR1 is SGHVS and CDR2 is FNYEAQ. CDR3 coding DNA: TGTGCCAGCAGCGGGGAAGCGACAACAAAAAAAGCCGGGGAGCTGTTTTTT. Protein: CASSGEATTKKAGELFF.

The gene calls are TRBV12-3 or TRBV12-4 and TRBJ1-1; D not resolved. The V end was cut by 8 bases, the J end by 1 base, with 8 bases between. The CDR3 covers 12 residues. CDR3 nucleotide sequence: TGTGCCAGCGGGAACGGGAACACTGAAGCTTTCTTT. This gives the protein CASGNGNTEAFF.

This clonotype has more than one count but fewer than ten. The V gene is TRBV5-5, the J gene TRBJ2-3; 8 bases align to TRBD1. The CDR3 length is 14 residues. CDR1 and CDR2 (germline): SGHKS, YYEKEE (reference sequence). J gave up 5 bases and V 2 bases, and 4 bases lay outside the gene matches. CDR3 nucleotide sequence: TGTGCCAGCAGCTTCCAGGGGGCAAAAGATACGCAGTATTTT. Its protein product is CASSFQGAKDTQYF.

This clonotype was counted many times. For the CDR3, the DNA is TGTGCCAGCAGCCAAGGCCGGACTCAGTTCTTC. It yields the protein CASSQGRTQFF. The chain couples TRBV14 to TRBJ2-1, with a tentative D call TRBD2 (5 bases). The CDR3 consists of 11 residues. Deletions cut 1 base from V and 13 bases from J, with 8 bases between. Germline V gene data show CDR1 as SGHDN and CDR2 as FVKESK.